This T cell receptor beta chain came from a study of blood T cell repertoires in COVID-19. Across the whole study: In each case, the material was cDNA or gDNA derived from T cells, B-cell-depleted T cells, or PBMCs.

Germline CDR1 reads SGHTA; CDR2 reads FQGNSA. The CDR3 loop spans 16 amino acids. V lost 5 bases and J lost 7; bases outside the gene matches: 9. Source study methods: Reference gene primer amplification in the assay estimated nucleated cell counts. TCRdb's table, derived via immunoSEQ multiplex PCR, lists solely in-frame clones and lacks some. V and J calls and clone size follow that table, whereas D and trimming were derived from the DNA. The sample holds 470,000 or so clones, approximately 90% seen once. Allocation to cohorts depended on clinical history reported by the participants. The TCR originated in a woman between 18 and 30 years old with acute COVID-19. What was sequenced was PBMCs or T cells enriched from blood (not recorded which). The chain is built from TRBV7-2 and TRBJ2-2; 11 positions match TRBD2. DNA of the CDR3: TGTGCCAGCAGCCAACAAGGCCTAGCGGGGGGCGGGGAGCTGTTTTTT. It encodes CASSQQGLAGGGELFF.